These T cell receptor beta chains were read from a single sample in a study of cytomegalovirus exposure and HLA in healthy donors. The assay was immunoSEQ multiplex PCR, and TCRdb's table has in-frame clones only and misses some. The sample lists over 150,000 clones, roughly four fifths seen once, with 6.5% in the top ten. Sample: PBMCs. These receptors originate from a woman aged 45-65 years in good health and CMV-seropositive. The CDR3 runs from the conserved cysteine through the conserved F or W. The D gene is left open where the match is weak. Size values are once, few and many counts, or a class for expanded clones, and some rows have none.

CDR3	DNA	J	D	size	V
CASSQGLDGGANSEQYF	TGCGCCAGCAGCCAAGGACTGGACGGGGGGGCAAACTCCGAGCAGTACTTC	TRBJ2-7	TRBD2	.	TRBV4-3
CASSFFRLLHYEQYF	TGTGCCAGCAGCTTTTTTCGCCTACTGCACTACGAGCAGTACTTC	TRBJ2-7	.	.	TRBV5-6
CASRGTDYSYEQYF	TGTGCCAGCAGGGGGACAGATTATAGCTACGAGCAGTACTTC	TRBJ2-7	TRBD1	.	TRBV2
CASSLLGTGYNEQFF	TGTGCCAGCAGCCTCCTCGGGACAGGGTACAATGAGCAGTTCTTC	TRBJ2-1	TRBD1	few	TRBV25-1
CASSILAGVSNEQFF	TGTGCCAGTAGTATACTAGCGGGAGTGAGCAATGAGCAGTTCTTC	TRBJ2-1	TRBD2	.	TRBV19
CASSQPGGAYEQFF	TGTGCCAGCAGTCAACCGGGGGGCGCCTATGAGCAGTTCTTC	TRBJ2-1	.	.	TRBV6-5
CASSLELAGTDTQYF	TGTGCCAGCAGCTTGGAGCTAGCGGGCACAGATACGCAGTATTTT	TRBJ2-3	TRBD2	.	TRBV5-4
CASSFRLAGAGPYEQYF	TGTGCCAGCAGCTTCAGACTAGCGGGAGCCGGCCCCTACGAGCAGTACTTC	TRBJ2-7	TRBD2	.	TRBV11-2
CASSWGLPSTDTQYF	TGCGCCAGCAGCTGGGGGCTCCCTAGCACAGATACGCAGTATTTT	TRBJ2-3	.	.	TRBV5-1
CASSLPGHYGYTF	TGTGCCAGCAGTTTACCAGGGCACTATGGCTACACCTTC	TRBJ1-2	.	.	TRBV28
CASSPQVGTDTQYF	TGTGCCAGCAGCCCTCAGGTCGGCACAGATACGCAGTATTTT	TRBJ2-3	.	.	TRBV9
CASTQFQETEAFF	TGTGCCAGCACTCAATTCCAGGAAACTGAAGCTTTCTTT	TRBJ1-1	.	once	TRBV6-6
CASSPKPSSYNEQFF	TGTGCCAGCAGCCCTAAACCAAGCTCCTACAATGAGCAGTTCTTC	TRBJ2-1	.	.	TRBV7-2